These T cell receptor beta chains were read from a single sample in a study of T-cell memory formation after mild COVID-19. TCRdb reanalysed the 5' RACE reads using MiXCR and keeps one entry per CDR3 protein. Of 380,000 or so distinct CDR3 sequences in the sample, around 13% were seen once. Sequencing input: PBMCs or a T cell subset sorted from them (not recorded which). The receptors were gathered from a man younger than 35 who had mild COVID-19 (a few samples of this study predate the infection). Cell type and time point are not known. Both conserved end residues are part of each CDR3. Fields, in order: V gene, D gene, clone size, J gene, CDR3 DNA, CDR3 protein. The D gene is left open where the match is weak. Clone sizes are given selectively: once, few, many, or a class where the clone is expanded.

TRBV6-5	TRBD1	NA	TRBJ1-3	TGTGCCAGCAGTCCTCCCGGGACAGGTAGCTCTGGAAACACCATATATTTT	CASSPPGTGSSGNTIYF
TRBV6-2/TRBV6-3	NA	few	TRBJ1-5	TGTGCCAGCACTACGGGTTCAGGGTACCTGCATTTT	CASTTGSGYLHF
TRBV7-9	NA	few	TRBJ1-1	TGTGCCAGCGGTCGGGTCGCTGAAGCTTTCTTT	CASGRVAEAFF
TRBV7-9	NA	few	TRBJ2-2	TGTGCCAGCAGCGGCGGCGGGGGCCTGAACACCGGGGAGCTGTTTTTT	CASSGGGGLNTGELFF
TRBV5-1	TRBD1	NA	TRBJ1-1	TGCGCCAGCAGCCAACAGGGGGTGGGCACTGAAGCTTTCTTT	CASSQQGVGTEAFF
TRBV6-1	TRBD1	NA	TRBJ2-3	TGTGCCAGCAGCCTGCGGGACAGGGAAGCAGATACGCAGTATTTT	CASSLRDREADTQYF
TRBV5-1	NA	few	TRBJ2-4	TGCGCCAGCAGCTTGCAAGGAGACATTCAGTACTTC	CASSLQGDIQYF
TRBV27	TRBD2	NA	TRBJ2-2	TGTGCCAGCACTCTTCTAGCGGGGTGGGACACCGGGGAGCTGTTTTTT	CASTLLAGWDTGELFF
TRBV4-1	NA	NA	TRBJ2-7	TGCGCCAGCAGCCAACATCCCGGGGCCAGTTCCTACGAGCAGTACTTC	CASSQHPGASSYEQYF
TRBV11-2	TRBD1	NA	TRBJ2-2	TGTGCCAGCCTAACCGGGACAGAAAACACCGGGGAGCTGTTTTTT	CASLTGTENTGELFF
TRBV6-6	NA	NA	TRBJ1-1	TGTGCCAGTGCGGGCATTGAAGCTTTCTTT	CASAGIEAFF
TRBV5-1	TRBD1	many	TRBJ2-5	TGCGCCAGCAGCTTTGACAGGGGGCCACGCGGAGGAGAGACCCAGTACTTC	CASSFDRGPRGGETQYF
TRBV7-9	NA	NA	TRBJ2-1	TGTGCCAGCAGCTTAGGCAGGGGTCCCAATGAGCAGTTCTTC	CASSLGRGPNEQFF
TRBV6-5	TRBD2	NA	TRBJ2-7	TGTGCCAGCAACACGAATGGACTAGCGGCCCGGGGGCAGTACTTC	CASNTNGLAARGQYF
TRBV7-6	NA	NA	TRBJ1-1	TGTGCCAGCAGCTTAGGGATAATGAACACTGAAGCTTTCTTT	CASSLGIMNTEAFF
TRBV3-1	NA	few	TRBJ1-6	TGTGCCAGCAGCCAGGTGGACTCACCCCTCCACTTT	CASSQVDSPLHF
TRBV6-2/TRBV6-3	TRBD1	NA	TRBJ2-7	TGTGCCAGCAGTTACTCTGTTTTATCTGCCGGGACAGGGACCCTCTACGAGCAGTACTTC	CASSYSVLSAGTGTLYEQYF
TRBV5-1	TRBD1	NA	TRBJ2-1	TGCGCCAGCAGCCCTAGGGGGACAGGGGGCCACTCCAATGAGCAGTTCTTC	CASSPRGTGGHSNEQFF
TRBV5-1	TRBD2	NA	TRBJ2-1	TGCGCCAGCAGCTGGGCCGGGGGACTATCCTACAATGAGCAGTTCTTC	CASSWAGGLSYNEQFF
TRBV7-9	NA	NA	TRBJ1-1	TGTGCCAGCAGCTTAATTGCGCGCAGGAACTACGGGGCTTTCTTT	CASSLIARRNYGAFF
TRBV5-6	TRBD2	NA	TRBJ2-1	TGTGTTACGGGAGGCAGCTCCTACAATGAGCAGTTCTTC	CVTGGSSYNEQFF
TRBV18	TRBD2	few	TRBJ2-1	TGTGCCAGCTCCCGGAACAGCGGGGGTCAAAATGAGCAGTTCTTC	CASSRNSGGQNEQFF
TRBV11-2	NA	once	TRBJ2-5	TGTGCCAGCAGCCCCCTGGGGGGGGCGTGGGAGACCCAGTACTTC	CASSPLGGAWETQYF
TRBV9	NA	NA	TRBJ1-5	TGTGCCAGCTCCCCCCACGCGGGTCAGCCCCAGCATTTT	CASSPHAGQPQHF
TRBV29-1	TRBD1	few	TRBJ2-1	TGCAGCGTTGAGGAGGACAGGCGTTACAATGAGCAGTTCTTC	CSVEEDRRYNEQFF
TRBV5-1	NA	many	TRBJ2-5	TGCGCCAGCAGCTTGGTTGGGGTACAAGAGACCCAGTACTTC	CASSLVGVQETQYF
TRBV7-2	TRBD1	many	TRBJ1-1	TGTGCCAGCAGCTTAGACAGGGGGAACACTGAAGCTTTCTTT	CASSLDRGNTEAFF
TRBV30	NA	few	TRBJ1-5	TGTGCCTGGAGTAACGGCGGTCAGCCCCAGCATTTT	CAWSNGGQPQHF
TRBV20-1	NA	NA	TRBJ1-2	TGCAGTGCTACCATACAGTATGGCTACACCTTC	CSATIQYGYTF
TRBV4-2	NA	many	TRBJ2-7	TGTGCCAGCAGCCTTTACCGGGACTTCTCCTACGAGCAGTACTTC	CASSLYRDFSYEQYF
TRBV6-2/TRBV6-3	NA	NA	TRBJ1-1	TGTGCCAGCAGTTCAGGACGGTCAGCCGTGATGAACACTGAAGCTTTCTTT	CASSSGRSAVMNTEAFF
TRBV5-1	NA	few	TRBJ2-1	TGCGCCAGCAGCTTGGTGGGGGATAATAATGAGCAGTTCTTC	CASSLVGDNNEQFF
TRBV14	TRBD2	few	TRBJ2-5	TGTGCCAGCAGCCCACTTGGACTAGCAGGACAGACCCAGTACTTC	CASSPLGLAGQTQYF
TRBV7-2	TRBD2	NA	TRBJ2-5	TGTGCCAGCAGCTTAGCCCCCAGAGGGAGCGGGGACGAGACCCAGTACTTC	CASSLAPRGSGDETQYF
TRBV6-6	NA	NA	TRBJ1-4	TGTGCCAGCATGGGGCCGGGGGCTAATGAAAAACTGTTTTTT	CASMGPGANEKLFF
TRBV7-8	NA	NA	TRBJ2-7	TGTGCCAGCAGCCAACAGGGCTTCGAGACCGTATACGAGCAGTACTTC	CASSQQGFETVYEQYF
TRBV7-2	TRBD2	NA	TRBJ2-7	TGTGCCAGCAGCGCTAGCGGGAACTCCTACGAGCAGTACTTC	CASSASGNSYEQYF
TRBV20-1	TRBD2	NA	TRBJ2-5	TGCAGTGCTGCCCGGACTAGCGAACAAGAGACCCAGTACTTC	CSAARTSEQETQYF
TRBV7-2	NA	NA	TRBJ2-1	TGTGCCAGCAGCCCCGGGCTGGGGCTCTACAATGAGCAGTTCTTC	CASSPGLGLYNEQFF
TRBV6-2/TRBV6-3	NA	NA	TRBJ1-1	TGTGCCAGCAACATTGGGGCCAAGGACACTGAAGCTTTCTTT	CASNIGAKDTEAFF
TRBV20-1	TRBD1	few	TRBJ2-1	TGCAGTGCTACGCCGAGGGACAGTAGAGGCAATGAGCAGTTCTTC	CSATPRDSRGNEQFF
TRBV7-9	NA	NA	TRBJ1-2	TGTGCCAGCAGCTTAGAGGGGGTTAGCTATGGCTACACCTTC	CASSLEGVSYGYTF
TRBV4-1	TRBD2	NA	TRBJ2-2	TGCGCCAGCAGCCAAGATCAAGCGGGGGCGATCACCGGGGAGCTGTTTTTT	CASSQDQAGAITGELFF
TRBV6-6	TRBD1	NA	TRBJ2-1	TGTGCCAGCAGGCCGGACAGGGGCCACAATGAGCAGTTCTTC	CASRPDRGHNEQFF
TRBV5-1	TRBD1	NA	TRBJ1-1	TGCGCCAGCAGCTCTTACAGGGGAATGAACACTGAAGCTTTCTTT	CASSSYRGMNTEAFF
TRBV10-1	NA	few	TRBJ1-5	TGCGCCAGCAGGATGTGGGAGAATCAGCCCCAGCATTTT	CASRMWENQPQHF
TRBV7-2	TRBD2	NA	TRBJ2-3	TGTGCCAGCAGCTTCACTAGCGGGGGCTCAGATACGCAGTATTTT	CASSFTSGGSDTQYF
TRBV5-1	NA	few	TRBJ1-1	TGCGCCAGCAGCTTGCCGGACCTCACTGAAGCTTTCTTT	CASSLPDLTEAFF